Given below is one TCR beta chain in context. Its specificity is not known. The sample belongs to a study of T cell repertoires in cytomegalovirus infection. Study outcomes and limitations: CMV carriers having the relevant HLA were flagged by cumulative public TCR beta family frequency.

TCRdb re-analysed the reads in MiXCR, keeping a single row per CDR3 protein. The sample contains roughly 500,000 distinct CDR3 sequences, roughly a third of which appear only once. With 7 bases clipped from V and 0 bases from J, the junction kept 7 bases outside the gene matches. The CDR3 consists of 15 residues. Germline lookup yields CDR1 DFQATT and CDR2 SNEGSKA (reference sequence). Source: cultured PBMCs, taken from culture after CMV antigen stimulation. The sequence was collected from a human donor in good health (CMV status not recorded). Some clones in this sample may be carry-over from other donors' samples. The chain recombines TRBV20-1 with TRBJ2-5; 11 nucleotides agree with TRBD2. The CDR3: CSGVDSGRDQETQYF. The CDR3 DNA follows: TGCAGTGGGGTGGATAGCGGGAGGGACCAAGAGACCCAGTACTTC.